Below, 16 T cell receptor beta chains from the same sample are listed, as sequenced in a study of beta chain features in type 1 diabetes listed by TCRdb under 2018. What the research found in general, with its limitations: Type 1 diabetes patients showed a moderate but significant shortening of TCRB CDR3 length in all four CD4+ subsets.

Library construction relied on the immunoSEQ multiplex PCR assay. The High Capacity cDNA Reverse Transcription Kit was used to reverse transcribe all of the isolated RNA, meaning that expressed TCRB transcripts were what got sequenced. TCRdb took over this immuneACCESS table, retaining in-frame rearrangements with V and J assigned. Such tables are incomplete; in checked studies, under half of the missing clones stem from an unresolved V gene, and the remainder is unexplained. The sample data list tens of thousands of clones, and roughly half of these were observed just once. The ten top clones hold around 2.7% of the sample. These receptors lack a known antigen. Sequencing was performed on Tregs from blood. The cell subset or site label corresponds to: regulatory CD4+ T cells. The receptors shown here come from a middle-aged woman with type 1 diabetes.

The chain employs TRBV7-3 and TRBJ1-1, with D maybe TRBD1 (5 bases). Germline CDR1 reads SGHTA; CDR2 reads FQGTGA. This CDR3 spans 15 amino acids. The V end was cut by 5 bases, the J end by 9 bases, with 22 bases between. DNA for the CDR3: TGTGCCAGCAGCCCATATGTAGGGCAGGGAGGGAAAGCTTTCTTT. Translated: CASSPYVGQGGKAFF.

V and J are TRBV13 and TRBJ2-4; 9 positions agree with TRBD1. Germline assignment: CDR1 PRHDT and CDR2 FYEKMQ (reference sequence). The CDR3 is 16 residues long. J was trimmed by 4 bases and V by 1 base; bases with no gene match: 5. The CDR3 protein is CASSLEAGQGKNIQYF. The CDR3 bases are TGTGCCAGCAGCTTAGAAGCGGGACAGGGTAAAAACATTCAGTACTTC.

V and J are TRBV7-2 and TRBJ1-4, with TRBD1 identical over 9 bases. The CDR3 is made up of 15 amino acids. J lost 5 bases, V lost 5 bases, and 6 bases had no gene match. Germline lookup yields CDR1 SGHTA and CDR2 FQGNSA. The CDR3 sequence: CASSEMGTGNEKLFF. The CDR3, as DNA: TGTGCCAGCAGCGAAATGGGGACAGGGAATGAAAAACTGTTTTTT.

In DNA form, the CDR3 reads TGTGCCAGCAGCTTAAACGCCATTGGCTCGGGGCAGCCCCAGCATTTT. Translating it yields CASSLNAIGSGQPQHF. The rearrangement links TRBV7-2 to TRBJ1-5; no firm D call. The V end was cut by 2 bases, the J end by 7 bases, with 18 bases between. The CDR3 consists of 16 residues. Per germline, CDR1 SGHTA and CDR2 FQGNSA. Full variable domain (outside the CDR3, taken from reference TRBV7-2 and TRBJ1-5): GAGVSQSPSNKVTEKGKDVELRCDPISGHTALYWYRQSLGQGLEFLIYFQGNSAPDKSGLPSDRFSAERTGGSVSTLTIQRTQQEDSAVYLCASSLNAIGSGQPQHFGDGTRLSIL.

This rearrangement joins TRBV7-2 to TRBJ1-2; TRBD1 matches at 7 bases. The CDR3 covers 14 residues. Germline values: CDR1 SGHTA, CDR2 FQGNSA. The junction had 8 bases not matched to a gene; V was cut back by 2 bases and J by 8 bases. CDR3 bases: TGTGCCAGCAGCTTACACAGGGGCGGGGTCGGCTACACCTTC. Encoded protein: CASSLHRGGVGYTF.

DNA for the CDR3: TGTGCCAGTAGTATAGCGGAAGGGGCCAGCTACACCTTC. Translated: CASSIAEGASYTF. The rearrangement joins TRBV19 to TRBJ1-2; D is perhaps TRBD1 (5 bases). CDR3 length equals 13 residues. Germline loops: CDR1 LNHDA, CDR2 SQIVND (reference sequence). Trimming pared 1 base from V and 9 bases from J, leaving 12 bases between. The variable domain in full, with the rest retrieved from reference TRBV19 and TRBJ1-2, is DGGITQSPKYLFRKEGQNVTLSCEQNLNHDAMYWYRQDPGQGLRLIYYSQIVNDFQKGDIAEGYSVSREKKESFPLTVTSAQKNPTAFYLCASSIAEGASYTFGSGTRLTVV.

The count of this clone is one. The chain is built from TRBV25-1 and TRBJ1-4; TRBD1 matches at 7 bases. Germline V gene lookup returns CDR1 MGHDK and CDR2 SYGVNS. The CDR3 is made up of 15 amino acids. With V trimmed by 1 base and J by 5 bases, 4 bases remained unmatched. The CDR3: CASSESRGPNEKLFF. The CDR3 region has the DNA TGTGCCAGCAGTGAATCAAGGGGGCCGAATGAAAAACTGTTTTTT.

In its sample, this clone was seen a few times. V and J are TRBV5-1 and TRBJ2-2; the match to TRBD1 covers 8 bases. The junction had 8 bases not matched to a gene; V was cut back by 4 bases and J by 6 bases. The germline gives CDR1 SGHRS, CDR2 YFSETQ. The CDR3 sequence is 15 residues long. This chain's CDR3 is CASSTGQGVPGELFF. The CDR3 DNA is TGCGCCAGCAGCACAGGACAGGGAGTACCCGGGGAGCTGTTTTTT.

In its sample, this clone was seen a few times. This sequence joins TRBV29-1 and TRBJ1-2; 8 nucleotides align to TRBD1. Unmatched junction bases numbered 4, after V lost 6 bases and J lost 4 bases. This CDR3 spans 12 amino acids. Germline V lookup: CDR1 SQVTM, CDR2 ANQGSEA. CDR3: CSVAGTGYGYTF. CDR3 nucleotides: TGCAGCGTAGCCGGGACAGGCTATGGCTACACCTTC.

This clone was picked up one time. The genes are TRBV11-2 and TRBJ1-2; 8 bases align to TRBD1. Trimming cost V 5 bases and J 6 bases; bases outside gene matches: 8. Germline V lookup: CDR1 SGHAT, CDR2 FQNNGV. This CDR3 is built from 14 residues. The CDR3 protein is CASSARDRGHGYTF. CDR3 nucleotide sequence: TGTGCCAGCAGCGCCCGAGACAGGGGCCATGGCTACACCTTC.

This clone was seen only once. The chain couples TRBV5-1 to TRBJ2-5, with D perhaps TRBD1 (6 bases). The length of the CDR3 is 14 residues. V lost 4 bases, J lost 0 bases, and 10 bases lay in between. Germline values: CDR1 SGHRS, CDR2 YFSETQ. The CDR3 nucleotides read TGCGCCAGCAGCGGGGGCAGCAACCAAGAGACCCAGTACTTC. As protein: CASSGGSNQETQYF.

This clone was counted only a few times. This chain links TRBV7-2 with TRBJ2-5; 7 bases fit TRBD1. The CDR3 sequence is 14 residues long. CDR1 and CDR2 from the germline V gene are SGHTA and FQGNSA. J gave up 1 base and V 1 base, and 0 bases lay outside the gene matches. This CDR3 reads CASSLGTGQETQYF. CDR3 nucleotides: TGTGCCAGCAGCTTAGGGACAGGCCAAGAGACCCAGTACTTC.

This chain links TRBV18 with TRBJ2-7, with a tentative D call TRBD1 (5 bases). The CDR3 totals 14 residues. From germline, CDR1 is KGHSH and CDR2 LQKENI. The V gene lost 3 bases and the J gene lost 7 bases, with 16 bases spanning the gap. The DNA for the CDR3 is TGTGCCAGCTCACCGAATTTGGAGACAGAAGAGCAGTACTTC. This translates into CASSPNLETEEQYF. The whole variable domain, remainder taken from reference TRBV18 and TRBJ2-7, is NAGVMQNPRHLVRRRGQEARLRCSPMKGHSHVYWYRQLPEEGLKFMVYLQKENIIDESGMPKERFSAEFPKEGPSILRIQQVVRGDSAAYFCASSPNLETEEQYFGPGTRLTVT.

This chain joins TRBV7-3 and TRBJ2-7; 7 bases match TRBD2. Looked up from germline, CDR1 is SGHTA and CDR2 is FQGTGA. J gave up 1 base and V 5 bases, and 5 bases lay outside the gene matches. The CDR3 runs to 14 residues. In DNA, the CDR3 is TGTGCCAGCAGCACCTCTAGCGGTTCCTACGAGCAGTACTTC. Its protein product is CASSTSSGSYEQYF.

This chain connects TRBV5-1 to TRBJ1-4; 7 bases map to TRBD1. The CDR3 totals 14 residues. V shed 3 bases and J 10 bases; nucleotides not matched to a gene: 9. The germline gives CDR1 SGHRS, CDR2 YFSETQ. Here the CDR3 DNA reads TGCGCCAGCAGCTCCGGGGACAGAATAGGAAAACTGTTTTTT. Amino acids: CASSSGDRIGKLFF.

The chain combines TRBV19 with TRBJ1-2; TRBD1 agrees at 7 bases. The CDR3 totals 19 residues. V gave up 3 bases and J gave up 3 bases; unmatched junction bases: 19. Germline assignment: CDR1 LNHDA and CDR2 SQIVND (reference sequence). CDR3 residues: CASSMIVRTGVAFHYGYTF. CDR3 bases: TGTGCCAGTAGTATGATTGTGCGTACAGGGGTAGCGTTTCACTATGGCTACACCTTC.